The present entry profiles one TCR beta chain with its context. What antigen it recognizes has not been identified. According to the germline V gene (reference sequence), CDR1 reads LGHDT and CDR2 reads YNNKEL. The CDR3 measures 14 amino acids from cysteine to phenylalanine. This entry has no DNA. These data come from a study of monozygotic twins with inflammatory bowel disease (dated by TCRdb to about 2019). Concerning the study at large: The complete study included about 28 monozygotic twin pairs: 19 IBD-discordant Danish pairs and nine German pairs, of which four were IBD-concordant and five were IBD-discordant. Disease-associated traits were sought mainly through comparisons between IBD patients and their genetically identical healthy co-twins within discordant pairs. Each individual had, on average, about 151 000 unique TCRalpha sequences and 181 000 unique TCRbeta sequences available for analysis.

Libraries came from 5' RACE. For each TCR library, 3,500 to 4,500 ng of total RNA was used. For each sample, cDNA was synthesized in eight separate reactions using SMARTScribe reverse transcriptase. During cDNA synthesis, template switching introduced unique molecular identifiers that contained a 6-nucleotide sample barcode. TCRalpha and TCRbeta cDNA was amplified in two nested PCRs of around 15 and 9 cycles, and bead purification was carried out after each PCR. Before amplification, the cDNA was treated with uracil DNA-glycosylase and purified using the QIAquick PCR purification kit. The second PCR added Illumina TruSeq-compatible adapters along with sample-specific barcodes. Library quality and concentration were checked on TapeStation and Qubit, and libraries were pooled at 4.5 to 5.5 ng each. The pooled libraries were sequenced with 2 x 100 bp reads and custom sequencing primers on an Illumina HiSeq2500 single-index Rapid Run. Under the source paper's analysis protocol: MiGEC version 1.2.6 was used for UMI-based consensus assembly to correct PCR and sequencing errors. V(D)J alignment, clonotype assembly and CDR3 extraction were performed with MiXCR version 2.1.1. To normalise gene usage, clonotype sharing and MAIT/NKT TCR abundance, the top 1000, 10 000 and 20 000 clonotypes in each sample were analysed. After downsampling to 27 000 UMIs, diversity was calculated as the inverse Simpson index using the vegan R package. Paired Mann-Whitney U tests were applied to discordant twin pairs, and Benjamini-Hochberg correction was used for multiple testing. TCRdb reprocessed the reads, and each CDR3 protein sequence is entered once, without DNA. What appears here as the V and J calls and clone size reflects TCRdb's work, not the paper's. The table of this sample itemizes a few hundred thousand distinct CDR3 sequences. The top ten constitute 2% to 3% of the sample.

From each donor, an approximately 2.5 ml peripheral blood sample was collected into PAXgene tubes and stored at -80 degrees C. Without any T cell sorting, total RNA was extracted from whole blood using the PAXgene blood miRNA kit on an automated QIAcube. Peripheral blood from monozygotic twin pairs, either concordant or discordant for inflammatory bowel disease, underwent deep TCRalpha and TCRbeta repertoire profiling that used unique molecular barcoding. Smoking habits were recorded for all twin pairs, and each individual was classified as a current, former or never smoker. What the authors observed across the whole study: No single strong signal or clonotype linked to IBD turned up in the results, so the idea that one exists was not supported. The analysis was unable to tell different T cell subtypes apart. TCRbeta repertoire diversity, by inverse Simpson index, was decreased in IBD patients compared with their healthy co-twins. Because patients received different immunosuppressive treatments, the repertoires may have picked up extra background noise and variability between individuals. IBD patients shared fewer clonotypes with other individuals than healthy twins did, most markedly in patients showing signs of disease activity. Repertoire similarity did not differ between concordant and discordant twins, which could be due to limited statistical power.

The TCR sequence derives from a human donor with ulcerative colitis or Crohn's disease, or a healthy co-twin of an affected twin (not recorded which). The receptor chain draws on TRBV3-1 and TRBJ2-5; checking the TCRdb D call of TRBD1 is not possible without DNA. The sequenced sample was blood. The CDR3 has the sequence CASSQGTDEETQYF.